This TCR beta chain appears in the sequencing data of a study of T cells in Graves' hyperthyroidism and ophthalmopathy. The table lists this clonotype with many counts. TCR beta CDR3 sequences were amplified from RNA transcripts. First-round RT-PCR of the TCR CDR3 relied on the HTBI primer set. TCRdb itself ran the multiplex PCR reads through MiXCR, one entry per CDR3 protein. This table has 700,000 to 950,000 distinct CDR3 sequences, approximately 40% appearing once. Germline loops: CDR1 SNHLY, CDR2 FYNNEI. The CDR3 consists of 15 residues. V lost 6 bases to trimming and J lost 4 bases, with 18 bases between them.

The sample comprised blood. The sequence came from a woman aged 40 to 55 with Graves' hyperthyroidism. V is TRBV2 and J is TRBJ1-2; D is possibly TRBD1 (5 bases). CDR3 nucleotides: TGTGCCAGCAGCCCTCCTTCGACAGACTTCTATGGCTACACCTTC. This codes for CASSPPSTDFYGYTF.